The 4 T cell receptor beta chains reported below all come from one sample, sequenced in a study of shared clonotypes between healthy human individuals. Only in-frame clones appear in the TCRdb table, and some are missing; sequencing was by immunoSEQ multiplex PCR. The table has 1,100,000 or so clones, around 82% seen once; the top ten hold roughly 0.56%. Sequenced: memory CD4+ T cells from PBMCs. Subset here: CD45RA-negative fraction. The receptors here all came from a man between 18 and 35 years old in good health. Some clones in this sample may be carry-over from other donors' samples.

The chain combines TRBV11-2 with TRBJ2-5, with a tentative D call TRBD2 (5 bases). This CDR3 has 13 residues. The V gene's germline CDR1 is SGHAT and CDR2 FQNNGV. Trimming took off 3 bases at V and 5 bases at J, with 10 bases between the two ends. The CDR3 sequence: CASSFGLGETQYF. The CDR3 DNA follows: TGTGCCAGCAGCTTTGGACTGGGCGAGACCCAGTACTTC.

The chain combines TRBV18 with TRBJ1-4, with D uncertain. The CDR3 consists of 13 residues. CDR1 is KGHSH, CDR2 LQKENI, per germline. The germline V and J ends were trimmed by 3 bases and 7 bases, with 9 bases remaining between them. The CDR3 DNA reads TGTGCCAGCTCACCGGCTCGGGGTGAAAAACTGTTTTTT. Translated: CASSPARGEKLFF.

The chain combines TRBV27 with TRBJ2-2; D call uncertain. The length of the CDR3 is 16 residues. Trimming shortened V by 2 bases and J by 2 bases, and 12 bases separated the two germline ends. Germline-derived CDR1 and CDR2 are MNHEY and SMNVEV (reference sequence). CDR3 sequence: CASSLRVGLNTGELFF. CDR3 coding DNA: TGTGCCAGCAGTTTAAGAGTCGGCCTCAACACCGGGGAGCTGTTTTTT.

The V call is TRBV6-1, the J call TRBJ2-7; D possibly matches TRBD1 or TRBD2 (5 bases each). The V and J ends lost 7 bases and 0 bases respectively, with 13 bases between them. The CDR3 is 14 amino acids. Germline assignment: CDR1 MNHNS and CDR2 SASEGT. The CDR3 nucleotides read TGTGCCAGCACAAAGGGACGGAGCTCCTACGAGCAGTACTTC. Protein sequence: CASTKGRSSYEQYF.